Here is one T cell receptor (beta chain) with its context. Its antigen is currently unknown. Germline V lookup: CDR1 SNHLY, CDR2 FYNNEI. This CDR3 contains 15 residues. Trimming pared 4 bases from V and 4 bases from J, leaving 15 bases between. Presence of unique molecular identifiers characterized the TCR beta cDNA libraries. Around 500,000 cDNA molecules were obtained per 1 to 10 million input T cells. TCRdb re-derived calls from the PCR reads in MiXCR, one entry per CDR3 protein. The repertoire includes 180,000 or so distinct CDR3 sequences, roughly 28% of them detected once, and nearly 3.5% sits in the top ten. This entry comes from a study of post-analysis software for immune sequencing data. Across the whole study: Recorded subtypes: relapsing-remitting, secondary progressive, progressive-relapsing; some patients unannotated. General observations from the study: Among a few TRBV segments more frequent in patients than controls were TRBV5-6, TRBV5-1 and TRBV20-1. Comparison with controls showed significantly lower normalized Chao1 diversity in multiple sclerosis patients.

V and J are TRBV2 and TRBJ2-3; tentative D call: TRBD1 (5 bases). The sequencing input was blood. This TCR was recovered from a girl aged 2 to 17 with multiple sclerosis. The CDR3 sequence: CASSVAQGRADTQYF. The CDR3, as DNA: TGTGCCAGCAGTGTGGCGCAGGGTAGGGCAGATACGCAGTATTTT.